This T cell receptor (beta chain) was profiled in a study of control samples from healthy donors and cancer patients. The method was immunoSEQ multiplex PCR; TCRdb's version includes in-frame clones alone and lacks a portion of them. The sample has about 80,000 clones, about 89% seen once. CDR1 SQVTM and CDR2 ANQGSEA come from the germline V gene. CDR3 length equals 14 residues. Trimming at V came to 7 bases and at J to 0 bases, leaving 3 bases not matched to a gene. The chain couples TRBV29-1 to TRBJ2-6, with 7 nucleotides matching TRBD1. Sequences were obtained from blood. The clonotype was recovered from a woman aged 55-75 years in good health. The chain's CDR3 is CSAGTDSGANVLTF. The CDR3 DNA is TGCAGCGCTGGGACAGACTCTGGGGCCAACGTCCTGACTTTC.